This TCR beta chain was captured in a study of identical twins. General observations from the study: Twin-shared out-of-frame alpha sequences were enriched for low generation probability. Twins' surplus sharing was weaker for beta out-of-frame sequences. Cross-sectional statistical analysis, not tracking of the same donors, underpinned the conclusions.

TCRdb analysed the 5' RACE reads with MiXCR anew, one entry per CDR3 protein. The data show more than 200,000 distinct CDR3 sequences, roughly a tenth seen once. The CDR3 loop spans 14 amino acids. Germline CDR1 is SGHTA and CDR2 is FQGNSA. The V end lost 5 bases, the J end lost 2 bases, and 10 bases lay between the germline ends. On this clonotype: What it binds is not known.

Sequencing was carried out using memory (CD45RO+) T cells sorted from blood. The V call is TRBV7-2, the J call TRBJ1-5; TRBD1 might be the D (5 bases). The TCR comes from a woman aged 18-30 years in good health. This chain's CDR3 is CASSRLTGNQPQHF. DNA of the CDR3: TGTGCCAGCAGCCGCTTGACAGGCAATCAGCCCCAGCATTTT.